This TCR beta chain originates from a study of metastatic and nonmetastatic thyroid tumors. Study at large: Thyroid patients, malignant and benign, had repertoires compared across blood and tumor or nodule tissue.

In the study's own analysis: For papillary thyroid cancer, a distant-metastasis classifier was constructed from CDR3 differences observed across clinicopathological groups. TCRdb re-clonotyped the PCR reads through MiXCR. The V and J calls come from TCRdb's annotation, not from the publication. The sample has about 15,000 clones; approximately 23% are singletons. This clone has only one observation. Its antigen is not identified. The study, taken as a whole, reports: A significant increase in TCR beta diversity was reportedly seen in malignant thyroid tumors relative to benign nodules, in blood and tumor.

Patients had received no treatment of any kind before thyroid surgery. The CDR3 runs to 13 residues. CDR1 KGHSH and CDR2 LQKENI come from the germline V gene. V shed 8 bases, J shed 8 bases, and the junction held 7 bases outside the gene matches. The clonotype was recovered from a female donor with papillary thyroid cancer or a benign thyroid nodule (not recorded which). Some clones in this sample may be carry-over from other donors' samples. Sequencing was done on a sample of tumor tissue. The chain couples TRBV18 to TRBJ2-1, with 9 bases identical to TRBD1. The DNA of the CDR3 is TGTGCCAGCCAGCGGGACAGGGTCTATGAGCAGTTCTTC. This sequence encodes CASQRDRVYEQFF.